The sequence of this TCR beta chain was determined in a study of CD4 T cells in relation to SARS-CoV-2 and coronaviruses. Looking at the study overall: ViraFEST: approximately ten-day antigen culture of PBMCs, then TCR beta CDR3 sequencing.

This table comes from immunoSEQ multiplex PCR, and its TCRdb copy is limited to in-frame clones, with some not included. Among 20,000 or so clones listed, 75% to 85% were seen once. CD4+ T cells from unexposed donors were obtained before the COVID-19 pandemic (2011-2018). The cells were cultured for around ten days before CD4+ T cells were isolated. As cell numbers allowed, unexposed-donor CD4+ T cells faced SARS-CoV-2 S/N and four cold-coronavirus spikes. A remark on this clone: The antigen is unknown.

Source material: CD4+ T cells from PBMCs, cultured in vitro. The clonotype was recovered from a human donor in good health.

The CDR3 spells CASSSQGSNTGELFF. CDR3 nucleotides: TGTGCCAGCAGCTCACAGGGGTCGAACACCGGGGAGCTGTTTTTT. The chain joins TRBV6-6 to TRBJ2-2; 7 nucleotides agree with TRBD1. This CDR3 comprises 15 residues. Germline CDR1 reads MNHNY; CDR2 reads SVGAGI (reference sequence). The V and J ends lost 6 bases and 0 bases, in that order; junction bases with no gene match: 4.